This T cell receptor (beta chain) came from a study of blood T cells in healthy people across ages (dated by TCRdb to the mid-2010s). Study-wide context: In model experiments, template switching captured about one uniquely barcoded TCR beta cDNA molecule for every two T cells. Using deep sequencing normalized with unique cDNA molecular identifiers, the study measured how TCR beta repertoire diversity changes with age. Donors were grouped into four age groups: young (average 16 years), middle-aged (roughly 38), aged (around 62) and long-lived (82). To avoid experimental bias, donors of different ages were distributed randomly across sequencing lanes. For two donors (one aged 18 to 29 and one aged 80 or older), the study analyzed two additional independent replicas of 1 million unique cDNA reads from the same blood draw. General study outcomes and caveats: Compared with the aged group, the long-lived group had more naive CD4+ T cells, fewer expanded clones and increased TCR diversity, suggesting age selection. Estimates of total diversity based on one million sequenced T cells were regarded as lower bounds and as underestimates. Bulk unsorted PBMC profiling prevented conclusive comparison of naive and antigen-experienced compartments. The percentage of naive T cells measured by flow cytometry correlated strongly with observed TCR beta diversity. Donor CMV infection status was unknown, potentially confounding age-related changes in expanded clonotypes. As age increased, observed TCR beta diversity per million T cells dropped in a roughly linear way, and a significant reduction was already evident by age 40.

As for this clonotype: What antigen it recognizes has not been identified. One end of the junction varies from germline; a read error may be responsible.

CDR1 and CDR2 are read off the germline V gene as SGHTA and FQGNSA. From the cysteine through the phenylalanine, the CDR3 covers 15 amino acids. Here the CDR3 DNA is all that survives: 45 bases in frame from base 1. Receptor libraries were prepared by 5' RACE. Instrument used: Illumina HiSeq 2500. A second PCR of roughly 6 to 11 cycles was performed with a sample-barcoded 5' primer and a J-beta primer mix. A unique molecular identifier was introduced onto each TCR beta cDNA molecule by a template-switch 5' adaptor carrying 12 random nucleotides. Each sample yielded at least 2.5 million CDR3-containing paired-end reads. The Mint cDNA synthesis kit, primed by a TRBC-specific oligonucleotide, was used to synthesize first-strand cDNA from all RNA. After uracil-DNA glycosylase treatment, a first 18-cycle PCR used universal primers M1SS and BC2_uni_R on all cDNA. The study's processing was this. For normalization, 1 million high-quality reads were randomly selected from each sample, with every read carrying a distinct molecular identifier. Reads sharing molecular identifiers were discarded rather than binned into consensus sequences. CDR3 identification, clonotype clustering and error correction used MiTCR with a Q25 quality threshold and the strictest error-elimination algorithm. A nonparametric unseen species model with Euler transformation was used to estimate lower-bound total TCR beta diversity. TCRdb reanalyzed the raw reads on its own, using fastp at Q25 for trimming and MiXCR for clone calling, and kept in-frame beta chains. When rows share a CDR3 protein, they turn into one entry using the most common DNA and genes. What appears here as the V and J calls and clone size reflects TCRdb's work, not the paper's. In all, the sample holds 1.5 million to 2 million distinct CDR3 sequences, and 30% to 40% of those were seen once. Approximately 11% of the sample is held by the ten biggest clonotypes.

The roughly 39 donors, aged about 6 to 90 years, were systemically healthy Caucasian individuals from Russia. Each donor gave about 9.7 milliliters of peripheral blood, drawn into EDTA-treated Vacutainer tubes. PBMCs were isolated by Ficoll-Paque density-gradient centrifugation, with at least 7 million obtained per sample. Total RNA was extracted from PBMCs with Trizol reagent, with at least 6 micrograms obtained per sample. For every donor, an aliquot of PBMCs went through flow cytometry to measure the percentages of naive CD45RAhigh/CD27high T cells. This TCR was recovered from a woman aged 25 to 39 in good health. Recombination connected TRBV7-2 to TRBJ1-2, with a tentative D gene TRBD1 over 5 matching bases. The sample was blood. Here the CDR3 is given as CASSLAGTVNYGYNF. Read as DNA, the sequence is TGTGCCAGCAGCTTAGCGGGGACGGTAAACTATGGCTACAACTTC.